This is a list of T cell receptor beta chains from one sample in a study of T cells in Graves' hyperthyroidism and ophthalmopathy. TCRdb re-analysed the multiplex PCR reads in MiXCR, keeping a single row per CDR3 protein. The table shows approximately 530,000 distinct CDR3 sequences, with approximately 16% occurring only once. Specimen: blood. The receptor source for this set is a woman younger than 30 with Graves' hyperthyroidism. CDR3s include the opening cysteine and the closing phenylalanine or tryptophan. D genes are given only for firm matches. The size of a clone is reported for some rows only, either as once, few or many, or as a class for expanded clones.

>TRBJ2-7|TRBD2|NA|TRBV5-6
TGTGCCAGCAGCTTGGGTCCCCCCGGGACTAGCGGAAACGAGCAGTACTTC
CASSLGPPGTSGNEQYF
>TRBJ2-6|TRBD1|few|TRBV5-1
TGCGCCAGCAGCCCGTCCCGGACAGGGGTAGCTGGGGCCAACGTCCTGACTTTC
CASSPSRTGVAGANVLTF
>TRBJ1-3|NA|many|TRBV20-1
TGCAGTGCGAGGACAACTGGAAACACCATATATTTT
CSARTTGNTIYF
>TRBJ1-1|TRBD1|many|TRBV29-1
TGCAGCACAAAGGACAGGGGGGAAACTTTCTTT
CSTKDRGETFF
>TRBJ2-1|TRBD1|NA|TRBV12-3/TRBV12-4
TGTGCCAGCAGCAAGGACAGGGCCTCCTACAATGAGCAGTTCTTC
CASSKDRASYNEQFF
>TRBJ1-2|TRBD1|many|TRBV20-1
TGCAGTGTACCTTTAGGGACAGGGAATGGCTACACCTTC
CSVPLGTGNGYTF
>TRBJ2-7|TRBD2|NA|TRBV11-2
TGTGCCAGCAGCCGATCTAGCGGTCCTTCCTACGAGCAGTACTTC
CASSRSSGPSYEQYF
>TRBJ2-7|TRBD1|few|TRBV14
TGTGCCAGCAGCCAAGGACAGGGAAGGTCCTACGAGCAGTACTTC
CASSQGQGRSYEQYF
>TRBJ1-1|NA|many|TRBV28
TGTGCCAGCAGTTCCACGTCGCAAGCTTTCTTT
CASSSTSQAFF
>TRBJ1-1|NA|many|TRBV12-3/TRBV12-4
TGTGCCAGCAGCCTACTGGAGCGTGACACTGAAGCTTTCTTT
CASSLLERDTEAFF
>TRBJ1-1|NA|many|TRBV24-1
TGTGCCACCAGAGGGTTTGGGAACACTGAAGCTTTCTTT
CATRGFGNTEAFF
>TRBJ1-4|NA|NA|TRBV6-1
TGTGCCAGCAGACTGTCCGGCTCCCGGGGGGAAAAACTGTTTTTT
CASRLSGSRGEKLFF
>TRBJ2-3|TRBD1|NA|TRBV9
TGTGCCAGCAGCCCACACCGCGGGACAGGTTACACAGATACGCAGTATTTT
CASSPHRGTGYTDTQYF
>TRBJ2-1|NA|many|TRBV20-1
TGCAGTGCTTTAGGGGAGCGTTACAATGAGCAGTTCTTC
CSALGERYNEQFF
>TRBJ2-1|NA|many|TRBV18
TGTGCCAGCTCACCCCTTGGCGGCAGCTCCTACAATGAGCAGTTCTTC
CASSPLGGSSYNEQFF
>TRBJ2-5|NA|few|TRBV12-3/TRBV12-4
TGTGCCAGCAGGTCCCTCCGAGAGACCCAGTACTTC
CASRSLRETQYF
>TRBJ2-5|NA|few|TRBV6-2/TRBV6-3
TGTGCCAGCAGTTACCAAGCGCACCAAGAGACCCAGTACTTC
CASSYQAHQETQYF
>TRBJ1-5|NA|many|TRBV12-3/TRBV12-4
TGTGCCAGCAGTTTAGGAGGCCCTCTTTCTCATAGCAATCAGCCCCAGCATTTT
CASSLGGPLSHSNQPQHF
>TRBJ2-1|NA|few|TRBV28
TGTGCCGCGGGCATCTCCTACAATGAGCAGTTCTTC
CAAGISYNEQFF
>TRBJ1-5|NA|many|TRBV10-3
TGTGCCATTTCCGGGGGACTCAATCAGCCCCAGCATTTT
CAISGGLNQPQHF
>TRBJ2-1|TRBD2|NA|TRBV12-3/TRBV12-4
TGTGCCAGCAGTTCGGGACTACCTTCCGATGAGCAGTTCTTC
CASSSGLPSDEQFF
>TRBJ2-1|NA|many|TRBV18
TGTGCCAGCTCACCGTCTCAAGACAATGAGCAGTTCTTC
CASSPSQDNEQFF
>TRBJ2-1|TRBD2|NA|TRBV15
TGTGCCACCAGCTCTAGGACTAGCGGGAGAGGGATTTACAATGAGCAGTTCTTC
CATSSRTSGRGIYNEQFF
>TRBJ2-1|TRBD2|many|TRBV12-3/TRBV12-4
TGTGCCACCCTGGGACTAGCGGGTAATGAGCAGTTCTTC
CATLGLAGNEQFF
>TRBJ2-2|NA|NA|TRBV15
TGTGCCACCAGCAGAGGTCCAGACCTCGCGAACACCGGGGAGCTGTTTTTT
CATSRGPDLANTGELFF
>TRBJ2-1|TRBD2|many|TRBV3-1
TGTGCCAGCAGCCCCCGGGGTGGCGGGAGGGCCAGAGATGAGCAGTTCTTC
CASSPRGGGRARDEQFF
>TRBJ1-2|NA|many|TRBV6-2/TRBV6-3
TGTGCCAGCAGTGGTACCGGGACAAATAACTATGGCTACACCTTC
CASSGTGTNNYGYTF